These 5 T cell receptor beta chains came from one sample sequenced in a study of cytomegalovirus exposure and HLA in healthy donors (dated by TCRdb to between 2016 and 2019). Receptor libraries were prepared by the immunoSEQ multiplex PCR assay. For the multiplex PCR, a mixture combining 60 forward primers for TCR Vbeta segments and 13 reverse primers for TCR Jbeta segments was used. TCRdb provides this immuneACCESS table in a form limited to in-frame rearrangements. Some clones are lacking; in checked studies, under half of them reflect an unresolved V gene, and why the rest are absent is not known. For this sample the table gives approximately 110,000 clones, of which around 77% were detected only once. Jointly, the top ten make up roughly 5% of the sample. The specimen was PBMCs. These receptors originate from a woman in her twenties or thirties in good health and CMV-seropositive.

This clone was counted once. The chain is built from TRBV30 and TRBJ2-3, with 12 bases lining up with TRBD2. This CDR3 has 15 residues. Germline CDR1 GTSNPN, CDR2 SVGIG (reference sequence). V trimming: 4 bases; J trimming: 4 bases; junction bases outside the gene matches: 6. In DNA, the CDR3 is TGTGCCTGGAATCTAGCGGGAGGGCCCCCAGATACGCAGTATTTT. Translation: CAWNLAGGPPDTQYF.

The chain combines TRBV30 with TRBJ1-2, with 7 bases identical to TRBD1. Germline assignment: CDR1 GTSNPN and CDR2 SVGIG (reference sequence). This CDR3 is built from 14 residues. The J segment lost 7 bases and the V segment lost 5 bases, leaving 13 bases of the junction unmatched. CDR3 in DNA: TGTGCCTGGGTCGAACAGGGGTTCGGGAGTGGCTACACCTTC. It translates to CAWVEQGFGSGYTF.

V gene TRBV6-1 combines with J gene TRBJ2-5; 8 bases align to TRBD1. The CDR3 runs 15 residues. Germline V CDR1 and CDR2: MNHNS, SASEGT. Losses at the gene ends were 2 bases for V and 4 bases for J; bases not matched to a gene: 6. The CDR3 region is CASSERTGYRETQYF. The CDR3 DNA sequence: TGTGCCAGCAGTGAAAGGACAGGGTATCGAGAGACCCAGTACTTC.

CDR3 in amino acids: CASSLGVRESKFHYGYTF. DNA for the CDR3: TGTGCCAGCAGCTTAGGCGTTAGGGAGAGCAAATTCCACTATGGCTACACCTTC. J is TRBJ1-2 and V is TRBV7-8; D remains unclear. CDR3 length: 18 amino acids. Germline V gene lookup returns CDR1 SGHVS and CDR2 FQNEAQ. V shed 1 base and J shed 3 bases, with 21 bases lying between them.

The V gene is TRBV15, the J gene TRBJ2-5, with 9 bases matching TRBD1. This CDR3 region has 15 residues. Per germline, CDR1 LNHNV and CDR2 YYDKDF (reference sequence). The V segment lost 4 bases and the J segment 2 bases; nucleotides outside the gene matches: 5. CDR3 sequence: CATSNLGQGQETQYF. The CDR3 coding sequence is TGTGCCACCAGCAATTTAGGACAGGGGCAAGAGACCCAGTACTTC. The full variable domain, with the rest looked up from reference TRBV15 and TRBJ2-5, is DAMVIQNPRYQVTQFGKPVTLSCSQTLNHNVMYWYQQKSSQAPKLLFHYYDKDFNNEADTPDNFQSRRPNTSFCFLDIRSPGLGDTAMYLCATSNLGQGQETQYFGPGTRLLVL.